This TCR beta chain was found in a study of blood T cell repertoires in COVID-19. V dropped 4 bases and J dropped 0 bases, with 21 bases sitting between them. CDR3 size: 19 residues. Germline CDR1 reads MNHNS; CDR2 reads SASEGT. Using immunoSEQ multiplex PCR, the repertoire was profiled, and TCRdb retains in-frame clones only, with some absent. This sample has around 200,000 clones, with around 84% found just once. The chain links TRBV6-1 to TRBJ2-2; D perhaps matches TRBD2 (5 bases). Sequenced: peripheral blood. The clonotype was recovered from a man of 80 years or more with acute or convalescent COVID-19. The CDR3 DNA reads TGTGCCAGCAGTGCCCTGGCGGGCCCAAGGTTCGCGAACACCGGGGAGCTGTTTTTT. Its translation: CASSALAGPRFANTGELFF.